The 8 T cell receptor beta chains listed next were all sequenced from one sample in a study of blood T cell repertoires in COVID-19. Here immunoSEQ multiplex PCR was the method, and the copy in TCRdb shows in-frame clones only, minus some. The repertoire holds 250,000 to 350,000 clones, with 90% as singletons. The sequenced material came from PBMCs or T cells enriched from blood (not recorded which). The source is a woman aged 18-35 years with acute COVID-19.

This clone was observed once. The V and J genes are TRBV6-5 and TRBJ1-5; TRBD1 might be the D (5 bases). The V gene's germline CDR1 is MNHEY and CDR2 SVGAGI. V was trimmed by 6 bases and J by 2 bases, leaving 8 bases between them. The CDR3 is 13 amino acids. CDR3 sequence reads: CASSTRGNQPQHF. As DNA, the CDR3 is TGTGCCAGCAGCACCAGGGGCAATCAGCCCCAGCATTTT.

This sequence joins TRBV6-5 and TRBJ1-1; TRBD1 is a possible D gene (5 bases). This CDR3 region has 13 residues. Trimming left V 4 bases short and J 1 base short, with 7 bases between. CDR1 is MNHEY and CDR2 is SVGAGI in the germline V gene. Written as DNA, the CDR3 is TGTGCCAGCAGTTTCCAGGGGAACACTGAAGCTTTCTTT. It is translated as CASSFQGNTEAFF.

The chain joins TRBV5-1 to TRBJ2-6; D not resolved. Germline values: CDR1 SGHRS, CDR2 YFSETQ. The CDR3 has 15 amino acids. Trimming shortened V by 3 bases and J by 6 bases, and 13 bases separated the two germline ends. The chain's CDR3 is CASSSNPPEANVLTF. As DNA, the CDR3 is TGCGCCAGCAGCTCGAATCCCCCAGAGGCCAACGTCCTGACTTTC. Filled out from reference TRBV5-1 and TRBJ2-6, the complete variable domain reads KAGVTQTPRYLIKTRGQQVTLSCSPISGHRSVSWYQQTPGQGLQFLFEYFSETQRNKGNFPGRFSGRQFSNSRSEMNVSTLELGDSALYLCASSSNPPEANVLTFGAGSRLTVL.

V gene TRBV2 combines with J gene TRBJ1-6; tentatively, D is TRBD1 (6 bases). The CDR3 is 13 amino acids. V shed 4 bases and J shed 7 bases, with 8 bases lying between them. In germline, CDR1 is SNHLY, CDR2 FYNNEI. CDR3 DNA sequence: TGTGCCAGCAGTGTACAGGGAAATTCACCCCTCCACTTT. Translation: CASSVQGNSPLHF. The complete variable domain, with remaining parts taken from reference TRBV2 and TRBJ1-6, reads EPEVTQTPSHQVTQMGQEVILRCVPISNHLYFYWYRQILGQKVEFLVSFYNNEISEKSEIFDDQFSVERPDGSNFTLKIRSTKLEDSAMYFCASSVQGNSPLHFGNGTRLTVT.

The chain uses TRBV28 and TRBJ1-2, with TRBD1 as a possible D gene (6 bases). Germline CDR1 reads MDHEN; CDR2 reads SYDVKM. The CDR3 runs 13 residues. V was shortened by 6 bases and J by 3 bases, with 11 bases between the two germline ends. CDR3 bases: TGTGCCAGCAGGGACAGCCATTACTATGGCTACACCTTC. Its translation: CASRDSHYYGYTF.

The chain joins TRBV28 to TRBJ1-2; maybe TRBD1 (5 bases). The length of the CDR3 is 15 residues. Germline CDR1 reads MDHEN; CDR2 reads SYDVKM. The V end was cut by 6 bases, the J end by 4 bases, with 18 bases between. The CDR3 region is CASSDTGDSLYGYTF. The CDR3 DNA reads TGTGCCAGCAGCGACACAGGAGACAGCCTCTATGGCTACACCTTC.

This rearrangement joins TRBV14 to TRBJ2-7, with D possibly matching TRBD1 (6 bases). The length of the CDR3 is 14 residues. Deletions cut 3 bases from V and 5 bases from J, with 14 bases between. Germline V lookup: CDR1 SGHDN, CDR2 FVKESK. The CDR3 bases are TGTGCCAGCAGCCAGGTGGGACAAAACCACGAGCAGTACTTC. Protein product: CASSQVGQNHEQYF.

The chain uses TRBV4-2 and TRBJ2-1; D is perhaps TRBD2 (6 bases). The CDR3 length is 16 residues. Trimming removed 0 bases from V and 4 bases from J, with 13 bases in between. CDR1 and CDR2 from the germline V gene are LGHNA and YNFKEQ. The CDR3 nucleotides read TGTGCCAGCAGCCAAGACACGGGGGAGAAATACAATGAGCAGTTCTTC. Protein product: CASSQDTGEKYNEQFF.